The T cell receptor beta chain under discussion was sequenced for a study of human T cells and chemical hapten exposure. Time point defined: pre-sensitization, week 0. Treatment reported: therapeutic diphenylcyclopropenone sensitization with weekly scalp DPC. TCRdb reprocessed the RACE reads via MiXCR and lists one record per CDR3 protein. The repertoire consists of over 70,000 distinct CDR3 sequences, with 14% occurring once and the leading ten covering roughly 4.9%. Here the sequenced sample was whole blood, taken in connection with sensitization to the hapten diphenylcyclopropenone (DPC). The receptor was derived from a woman between 45 and 65 years old with alopecia areata. Some clones in this sample may be carry-over from other donors' samples.

As DNA, the CDR3 is TGTGCCAGCAGCTTAAGGGTCTCGGGAGCTTTCTTT. Its protein is CASSLRVSGAFF. The V and J genes are TRBV7-2 and TRBJ1-1; D is undetermined. Germline CDR1 is SGHTA and CDR2 is FQGNSA. V dropped 2 bases and J dropped 10 bases, with 11 bases sitting between them. This CDR3 is built from 12 residues.